This TCR beta chain was recorded in a study of CXCR3-negative and CXCR3-positive naive CD8 T cells. The CDR3 sequence is 14 residues long. CDR1 MNHEY and CDR2 SVGEGT come from the germline V gene. The TRB cDNA libraries were prepared by 5' RACE with UMI labels. For each CDR3 protein, TCRdb gives one entry from its re-call of the 5' RACE reads, without DNA. The sample has approximately 100,000 distinct CDR3 sequences, and its top ten clones hold around 1.8%. Subsets of CD8+ T cells were each sorted in triplicate at approximately 300,000 cells apiece. Among CD8+ T cells, naive ones were CD45RO-CCR7+CD27+CD95-.

This TCR derives from a human donor in good health. Some clones in this sample may be carry-over from other donors' samples. The sample consisted of naive CXCR3- CD8+ T cells from blood. As to subset: CD45RO-CCR7+CD27+CD95- naive CD8+ T cells lacking CXCR3 (TNR3-). The chain carries TRBV6-2 or TRBV6-3 and TRBJ2-7; the TRBD1 assignment by TCRdb is unverifiable without DNA. The CDR3 spells CASSRLQGMGEQYF.